Shown below are 26 T cell receptor beta chains from a single sample sequenced in a study of shared clonotypes between healthy human individuals. Profiled with immunoSEQ multiplex PCR; TCRdb holds only in-frame clones, not every one. The table records approximately 2.5 million clones, approximately 90% of them present only once. The source material was naive CD4+ T cells sorted from blood. Stated subset: CD45RA+ positively selected. Every receptor here comes from a man younger than 35 in good health.

This chain uses TRBV14 with TRBJ1-4; TRBD1 is a possible D gene (6 bases). The CDR3 loop spans 16 amino acids. V was shortened by 4 bases and J by 1 base, with 13 bases between the two germline ends. The germline V gene has CDR1 SGHDN and CDR2 FVKESK. CDR3 DNA: TGTGCCAGCAGCCCTTATGGGGGCATAACTAATGAAAAACTGTTTTTT. It specifies CASSPYGGITNEKLFF. The complete variable domain, with remaining parts taken from reference TRBV14 and TRBJ1-4, reads EAGVTQFPSHSVIEKGQTVTLRCDPISGHDNLYWYRRVMGKEIKFLLHFVKESKQDESGMPNNRFLAERTGGTYSTLKVQPAELEDSGVYFCASSPYGGITNEKLFFGSGTQLSVL.

J is TRBJ1-6 and V is TRBV10-2; D call uncertain. The V and J ends lost 2 bases and 7 bases respectively, with 9 bases between them. There are 14 residues in the CDR3. Germline CDR1 reads WSHSY; CDR2 reads SAAADI. The CDR3 here is CASSEKSSNSPLHF. The CDR3 region has the DNA TGCGCCAGCAGTGAGAAGAGTTCCAATTCACCCCTCCACTTT.

V gene TRBV5-4 combines with J gene TRBJ1-2; 10 bases fit TRBD1. CDR1 is SGHNT and CDR2 is YYREEE in the germline V gene (reference sequence). The ends lost 6 bases at V and 3 bases at J; junction bases unmatched: 11. The CDR3 spans 16 residues. The CDR3 protein is CASTSPGDRGDYGYTF. The CDR3 DNA reads as TGTGCCAGCACCTCACCAGGGGACAGGGGAGACTATGGCTACACCTTC. Complete variable domain (other parts from reference TRBV5-4 and TRBJ1-2): ETGVTQSPTHLIKTRGQQVTLRCSSQSGHNTVSWYQQALGQGPQFIFQYYREEENGRGNFPPRFSGLQFPNYSSELNVNALELDDSALYLCASTSPGDRGDYGYTFGSGTRLTVV.

V is TRBV5-1 and J is TRBJ2-7; D is unresolved. The CDR3 contains 14 residues. Germline assignment: CDR1 SGHRS and CDR2 YFSETQ. V lost 3 bases and J lost 3, with 13 bases in between. CDR3 region: CASSSWTSNYEQYF. The CDR3 DNA follows: TGCGCCAGCAGCTCATGGACCTCGAACTACGAGCAGTACTTC.

Regarding this clone: The identical CDR3 is also encoded by other nucleotide sequences in the sample. V is TRBV5-6 and J is TRBJ1-1; D is unresolved. Trimming cost V 0 bases and J 4 bases, with 7 bases left between them. Germline loops: CDR1 SGHDT, CDR2 YYEEEE. This CDR3 has 13 amino acids. The CDR3 protein is CASSLVGATEAFF. For the CDR3, the DNA is TGTGCCAGCAGCTTGGTTGGAGCCACTGAAGCTTTCTTT. The complete variable domain, with remaining parts taken from reference TRBV5-6 and TRBJ1-1, reads DAGVTQSPTHLIKTRGQQVTLRCSPKSGHDTVSWYQQALGQGPQFIFQYYEEEERQRGNFPDRFSGHQFPNYSSELNVNALLLGDSALYLCASSLVGATEAFFGQGTRLTVV.

The chain joins TRBV4-1 to TRBJ2-5; 7 bases align to TRBD2. V was clipped by 4 bases and J by 5 bases; unmatched bases: 16. This CDR3 comprises 17 residues. CDR1 and CDR2 from the germline V gene are MGHRA and YSYEKL. CDR3 sequence: CASSPGGGSGVWETQYF. The CDR3 nucleotides are TGCGCCAGCAGCCCCGGGGGAGGGTCGGGGGTATGGGAGACCCAGTACTTC.

A word on this clone: The sample carries other DNA sequences with the same CDR3. The chain joins TRBV5-1 to TRBJ1-1; D may be TRBD1 (6 bases). The CDR3 has 13 amino acids. Germline V lookup: CDR1 SGHRS, CDR2 YFSETQ. V was pared by 4 bases and J by 1 base, with 8 bases between. The CDR3 reads CASSVQGNTEAFF. The CDR3 DNA reads as TGCGCCAGCAGCGTACAGGGGAACACTGAAGCTTTCTTT.

This clone was detected once. V and J are TRBV7-2 and TRBJ2-7; D may match TRBD1 or TRBD2 (5 bases each). The CDR3 spans 16 residues. The V gene lost 1 base and the J gene lost 4 bases, with 17 bases spanning the gap. Looked up from germline, CDR1 is SGHTA and CDR2 is FQGNSA. CDR3 DNA sequence: TGTGCCAGCAGCTTAGGGATCCGGGGCTTCAGGTACGAGCAGTACTTC. Its translation is CASSLGIRGFRYEQYF.

The chain recombines TRBV7-9 with TRBJ1-1, with 7 bases lining up with TRBD1. The CDR3 sequence is 14 residues long. Germline trimming cut 0 bases from V and 8 bases from J; bases unmatched to any gene: 6. Germline V gives CDR1 SEHNR, CDR2 FQNEAQ (reference sequence). CDR3 loop: CASSLAFSGGEAFF. The CDR3 DNA reads as TGTGCCAGCAGCTTAGCCTTCTCAGGGGGAGAAGCTTTCTTT.

The chain uses TRBV28 and TRBJ1-2, with D maybe TRBD1 (6 bases). V was shortened by 6 bases and J by 8 bases, with 22 bases between the two germline ends. The germline gives CDR1 MDHEN, CDR2 SYDVKM. There are 15 residues in the CDR3. CDR3 nucleotide sequence: TGTGCCAGCAGGCCTGAGGGTCAGGGGAGGTTCGGCTACACCTTC. It codes for CASRPEGQGRFGYTF.

In regard to this clone: One junction end does not reproduce the germline sequence, and a read error may be involved. The same CDR3 can be traced to other DNA sequences in this sample. The chain is built from TRBV25-1 and TRBJ1-1; TRBD1 matches 7 bases. Germline lookup yields CDR1 MGHDK and CDR2 SYGVNS. The CDR3 runs to 15 residues. CDR3 residues: CASSELDRDVTEAFF. CDR3 bases: TGTGCCAGTAGTGAACTCGACAGGGACGTCACTGAAGCTTTCTTT.

The chain uses TRBV12-2 and TRBJ1-4; the DNA was not compared with TRBD1, the D call given in the table. TRBV12-2 is designated a pseudogene. This CDR3 has 19 amino acids. This CDR3 reads CASRLVNGQGRATNEKLFF. The CDR3 nucleotides are TGTGCAAGTCGCTTAGTTAATGGACAGGGACGGGCAACTAATGAAAAACTGTTTTTT.

The chain combines TRBV2 with TRBJ2-3; 12 nucleotides agree with TRBD2. The V and J ends lost 4 bases and 6 bases, in that order; junction bases with no gene match: 8. The CDR3 has 16 amino acids. The V gene's germline CDR1 is SNHLY and CDR2 FYNNEI. Written as DNA, the CDR3 is TGTGCCAGCAGTGGGCCTAGCGGGGGGGCCCTCGATACGCAGTATTTT. It encodes CASSGPSGGALDTQYF.

The CDR3 protein is CASNKAPYEQYF. As DNA, the CDR3 is TGTGCCAGCAACAAAGCCCCCTACGAGCAGTACTTC. The V call is TRBV2, the J call TRBJ2-7; no definite D call. V lost 7 bases, J lost 2 bases, and 9 bases lay in between. The CDR3 sequence is 12 residues long. CDR1 and CDR2 (germline): SNHLY, FYNNEI.

The V and J genes are TRBV11-2 and TRBJ2-7, with a weak D call TRBD1 (5 bases). The CDR3 has 14 residues. In germline, CDR1 is SGHAT, CDR2 FQNNGV. Deletions cut 3 bases from V and 5 bases from J, with 14 bases between. CDR3 sequence (DNA): TGTGCCAGCAGCTTCGGCAGGGTAGGAAACGAGCAGTACTTC. Translated: CASSFGRVGNEQYF.

The gene calls are TRBV5-1 and TRBJ1-1, with a tentative D call TRBD1 (5 bases). Trimming shortened V by 2 bases and J by 4 bases, and 15 bases separated the two germline ends. Germline V gene lookup returns CDR1 SGHRS and CDR2 YFSETQ. This CDR3 is built from 15 residues. The CDR3 nucleotides read TGCGCCAGCAGCTTCGGGACCAATGTCGGCACTGAAGCTTTCTTT. Translated, it gives CASSFGTNVGTEAFF.

V and J are TRBV11-2 and TRBJ2-2, with no clear D. The germline V gene has CDR1 SGHAT and CDR2 FQNNGV. This CDR3 region has 12 residues. V lost 9 bases to trimming and J lost 3 bases, with 8 bases between them. The CDR3 here is CASLDDTGELFF. The CDR3 coding sequence is TGTGCCAGTCTAGATGACACCGGGGAGCTGTTTTTT.

V usage is TRBV6-1 and J usage is TRBJ1-2, with D unresolved. CDR3 length: 15 residues. From germline, CDR1 is MNHNS and CDR2 SASEGT. The V gene lost 3 bases and the J gene lost 5 bases, with 16 bases spanning the gap. The CDR3 reads CASSDTKGFNYGYTF. The CDR3, as DNA: TGTGCCAGCAGTGACACTAAGGGTTTCAATTATGGCTACACCTTC.

This chain joins TRBV5-4 and TRBJ2-5, with D perhaps TRBD2 (6 bases). Between the trimmed V and J ends, which lost 2 bases and 3 bases, there was a span of 8 bases. The CDR3 is made up of 13 amino acids. CDR1 is SGHNT and CDR2 is YYREEE in the germline V gene (reference sequence). CDR3 bases: TGTGCCAGCAGCTTCGGGGGAGAAGAGACCCAGTACTTC. Its protein is CASSFGGEETQYF.

The V and J genes are TRBV5-3 and TRBJ2-7; D possibly matches TRBD1 or TRBD2 (5 bases each). TRBV5-3 is assigned to the ORF class and has an uncertain function. Trimming left V 0 bases short and J 3 bases short, with 10 bases between. The CDR3 extends over 14 amino acids. The CDR3 region has the DNA TGTGCCAGAAGCTTGGCGGGACCAGACTACGAGCAGTACTTC. Its translation is CARSLAGPDYEQYF.

The chain uses TRBV6-1 and TRBJ1-5; D ambiguous. CDR3 length: 13 residues. Germline CDR1 reads MNHNS; CDR2 reads SASEGT. V was trimmed by 8 bases and J by 0 bases, leaving 8 bases between them. In DNA form, the CDR3 reads TGTGCCAGCGATTATAATAGCAATCAGCCCCAGCATTTT. It codes for CASDYNSNQPQHF.

This clone was seen a few times. This sequence joins TRBV2 and TRBJ1-1, with 8 bases that match TRBD1. Germline V CDR1 and CDR2: SNHLY, FYNNEI. The junction had 7 bases not matched to a gene; V was cut back by 3 bases and J by 7 bases. This CDR3 has 14 amino acids. The CDR3 region has the DNA TGTGCCAGCAGTGACGACAGGGGTAATTTTGAAGCTTTCTTT. Protein sequence: CASSDDRGNFEAFF. The whole variable domain, remainder taken from reference TRBV2 and TRBJ1-1, is EPEVTQTPSHQVTQMGQEVILRCVPISNHLYFYWYRQILGQKVEFLVSFYNNEISEKSEIFDDQFSVERPDGSNFTLKIRSTKLEDSAMYFCASSDDRGNFEAFFGQGTRLTVV.

The V and J genes are TRBV4-2 and TRBJ1-5; TRBD1 matches 8 bases. Germline CDR1 and CDR2: LGHNA and YNFKEQ. The CDR3 is 16 residues long. Losses at the gene ends were 1 base for V and 2 bases for J; bases not matched to a gene: 4. The CDR3: CASSQAQGGGNQPQHF. The CDR3 nucleotides are TGTGCCAGCAGCCAAGCACAGGGGGGCGGCAATCAGCCCCAGCATTTT.

This sequence joins TRBV10-2 and TRBJ2-5; TRBD2 agrees at 8 bases. The CDR3 sequence is 14 residues long. CDR1 WSHSY and CDR2 SAAADI come from the germline V gene. V trimming: 6 bases; J trimming: 4 bases; junction bases outside the gene matches: 7. The CDR3 loop reads CASSPGLDLETQYF. In DNA form, the CDR3 reads TGCGCCAGCAGCCCGGGACTAGATTTAGAGACCCAGTACTTC.

This clone is a singleton in its sample. The chain uses TRBV19 and TRBJ1-5; tentative D call: TRBD1 (5 bases). There are 16 residues in the CDR3. The V end was cut by 3 bases, the J end by 4 bases, with 16 bases between. Germline CDR1 and CDR2: LNHDA and SQIVND (reference sequence). The CDR3 DNA reads as TGTGCCAGTAGTATTGAGGGGTCCCATTCAAATCAGCCCCAGCATTTT. This encodes CASSIEGSHSNQPQHF.

The chain uses TRBV18 and TRBJ2-7, with 12 nucleotides matching TRBD2. CDR3 length equals 17 residues. Germline V gene data show CDR1 as KGHSH and CDR2 as LQKENI. V dropped 4 bases and J dropped 0; count of bases not matched to a gene: 7. The DNA of the CDR3 is TGTGCCAGCTCACACACCCTGGGACTAGCGGGCTCCTACGAGCAGTACTTC. Translated, it gives CASSHTLGLAGSYEQYF. The whole variable domain, filled in from reference TRBV18 and TRBJ2-7, reads NAGVMQNPRHLVRRRGQEARLRCSPMKGHSHVYWYRQLPEEGLKFMVYLQKENIIDESGMPKERFSAEFPKEGPSILRIQQVVRGDSAAYFCASSHTLGLAGSYEQYFGPGTRLTVT.